The 21 T cell receptor beta chains below were found in one sample sequenced in a study of T cells expressing NK-cell markers. TCRdb reprocessed the 5' RACE reads and reports one entry per CDR3 protein, with no DNA. The sample has approximately 440,000 distinct CDR3 sequences. Sequencing was carried out using blood T cells: a sorted CD56 or NKG2C T cell subset, CD4+ or CD8+ T cells, or bulk PBMC T cells (not recorded which). The receptor set was obtained from a woman between 45 and 65 years old in good health.

This chain joins TRBV11-2 and TRBJ2-2. Germline V lookup: CDR1 SGHAT, CDR2 FQNNGV. There are 15 residues in the CDR3. Here the CDR3 reads CASSLSASRNGELFF.

The CDR3 loop is CASSLEWGANEQFF. This chain uses TRBV5-4 with TRBJ2-1; TCRdb lists TRBD1, though no DNA is available to test this call. The CDR3 extends over 14 amino acids. Per the germline V gene, CDR1 is SGHNT and CDR2 is YYREEE (reference sequence).

The chain is built from TRBV20-1 and TRBJ2-1; TCRdb reports TRBD1, a call that lacks DNA to check it against. The CDR3 covers 12 residues. The germline CDR1 and CDR2 sequences are DFQATT and SNEGSKA (reference sequence). CDR3 sequence reads: CSAADRGVEQFF.

The V call is TRBV3-1, the J call TRBJ2-5; TCRdb reports TRBD2, a call that lacks DNA to check it against. In germline, CDR1 is LGHDT, CDR2 YNNKEL (reference sequence). CDR3 length: 15 amino acids. Here the CDR3 reads CASSPPSLPKETQYF.

This chain connects TRBV29-1 to TRBJ1-1; absent DNA, TCRdb's TRBD1 call cannot be checked. The CDR3 extends over 14 amino acids. Germline V gene lookup returns CDR1 SQVTM and CDR2 ANQGSEA. This CDR3 reads CSVGGAHMNTEAFF. Complete variable domain (other parts from reference TRBV29-1 and TRBJ1-1): SAVISQKPSRDICQRGTSLTIQCQVDSQVTMMFWYRQQPGQSLTLIATANQGSEATYESGFVIDKFPISRPNLTFSTLTVSNMSPEDSSIYLCSVGGAHMNTEAFFGQGTRLTVV.

Here the CDR3 reads CASSLFGGDSPLHF. The genes are TRBV12-3 or TRBV12-4 and TRBJ1-6; lacking DNA, the TRBD1 call made by TCRdb goes unchecked. The CDR3 has 14 residues.

The CDR3 sequence is CASSYGLGSYF. The chain recombines TRBV6-2 or TRBV6-3 with TRBJ2-7; lacking DNA, the TRBD2 call made by TCRdb goes unchecked. Germline V gene lookup returns CDR1 MNHEY and CDR2 SVGEGT. The CDR3 has 11 amino acids.

This chain links TRBV5-5 with TRBJ1-4. CDR1 is SGHKS, CDR2 YYEKEE, per germline (reference sequence). The CDR3 is 15 amino acids. This CDR3 is CASSPRPTANEKLFF.

This rearrangement joins TRBV20-1 to TRBJ2-5; TCRdb returns TRBD1, unconfirmable since there is no DNA. This CDR3 spans 14 amino acids. Germline V gives CDR1 DFQATT, CDR2 SNEGSKA (reference sequence). CDR3 protein: CSASYTGTPETQYF.

This chain joins TRBV2 and TRBJ2-3; checking the TCRdb D call of TRBD2 is not possible without DNA. The CDR3 extends over 14 amino acids. CDR1 is SNHLY and CDR2 is FYNNEI in the germline V gene. The CDR3 protein is CASARRQYTDTQYF.

The chain recombines TRBV11-3 with TRBJ2-7. The CDR3 is 16 residues long. From germline, CDR1 is SGHNT and CDR2 YENEEA. Here the CDR3 reads CATSSLNVAPPMEQYF.

The chain joins TRBV12-3 or TRBV12-4 to TRBJ1-6; the TCRdb call, TRBD1, lacks DNA for checking. CDR3 length: 15 residues. CDR3 protein: CASVLSGTGDSPLHF.

The V gene is TRBV15, the J gene TRBJ1-2; no DNA is available, so the TRBD1 call from TCRdb remains unchecked. This CDR3 spans 14 amino acids. The germline V gene encodes CDR1 LNHNV and CDR2 YYDKDF (reference sequence). CDR3 sequence reads: CATSRGHRAMGYTF.

V usage is TRBV4-2 and J usage is TRBJ2-3; TCRdb selects TRBD2, and the lack of DNA leaves this call unchecked. Germline loops: CDR1 LGHNA, CDR2 YNFKEQ. The CDR3 is made up of 14 amino acids. Here the CDR3 reads CASSQGERMDTQYF.

The rearrangement uses TRBV12-3 or TRBV12-4 and TRBJ2-5; TCRdb's D call of TRBD2 is untestable without DNA. CDR3 length: 17 amino acids. The CDR3 is CASSLIAPGLAKETQYF.

V gene TRBV4-1 combines with J gene TRBJ2-2. In germline, CDR1 is MGHRA, CDR2 YSYEKL. This CDR3 comprises 16 residues. The CDR3: CASSQEGRSNTGELFF.

The V and J genes are TRBV10-3 and TRBJ1-5; the TRBD1 assignment by TCRdb is unverifiable without DNA. The CDR3 runs 14 residues. Germline V gene lookup returns CDR1 ENHRY and CDR2 SYGVKD. The CDR3 here is CAISEPDRGMPQHF.

The chain has TRBV3-1 and TRBJ2-1; TCRdb outputs TRBD1, but without DNA this stays unchecked. The CDR3 is 15 residues long. Looked up from germline, CDR1 is LGHDT and CDR2 is YNNKEL (reference sequence). The CDR3 is CASSFGQALYNEQFF.

The rearrangement links TRBV7-9 to TRBJ1-3; TCRdb designates TRBD1, a call that cannot be tested without DNA. This CDR3 region has 16 residues. Looked up from germline, CDR1 is SEHNR and CDR2 is FQNEAQ (reference sequence). This CDR3 is CASSGGGTSSGHTIYF. The full variable domain, rest sourced from reference TRBV7-9 and TRBJ1-3, is DTGVSQNPRHKITKRGQNVTFRCDPISEHNRLYWYRQTLGQGPEFLTYFQNEAQLEKSRLLSDRFSAERPKGSFSTLEIQRTEQGDSAMYLCASSGGGTSSGHTIYFGEGSWLTVV.

This chain links TRBV20-1 with TRBJ2-7; the TRBD1 assignment by TCRdb is unverifiable without DNA. In germline, CDR1 is DFQATT, CDR2 SNEGSKA (reference sequence). The length of the CDR3 is 15 residues. The CDR3 here is CSASEPGFFSYEQYF.

The rearrangement uses TRBV30 and TRBJ1-2. CDR3 length: 11 amino acids. Germline V gene data show CDR1 as GTSNPN and CDR2 as SVGIG (reference sequence). The CDR3 sequence is CAGDGGYGYTF.